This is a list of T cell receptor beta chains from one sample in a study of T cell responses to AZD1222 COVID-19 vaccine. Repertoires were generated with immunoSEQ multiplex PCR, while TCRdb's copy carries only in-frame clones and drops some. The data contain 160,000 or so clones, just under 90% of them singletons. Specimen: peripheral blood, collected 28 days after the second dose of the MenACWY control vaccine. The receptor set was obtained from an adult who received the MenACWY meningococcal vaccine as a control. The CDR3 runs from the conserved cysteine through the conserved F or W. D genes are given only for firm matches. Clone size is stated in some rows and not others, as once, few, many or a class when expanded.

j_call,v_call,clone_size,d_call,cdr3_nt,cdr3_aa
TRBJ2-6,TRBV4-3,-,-,TGCGCCAGCAGCCAATCCCCACTCAGCTCTGGGGCCAACGTCCTGACTTTC,CASSQSPLSSGANVLTF
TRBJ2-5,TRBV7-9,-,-,TGTGCCAGCAGCTTAGCGCTTGGGAATCAAGAGACCCAGTACTTC,CASSLALGNQETQYF
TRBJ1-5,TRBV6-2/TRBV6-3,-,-,TGTGCCAGCAGTTACTCCAATAGCAATCAGCCCCAGCATTTT,CASSYSNSNQPQHF
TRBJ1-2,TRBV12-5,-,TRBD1,TGTGCTAGTGGCAGGACAGGGGAGGCGGACTGGGATCCCGATGGCTACACCTTC,CASGRTGEADWDPDGYTF
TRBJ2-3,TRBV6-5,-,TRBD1,TGTGCCAGCAGTTACCTCGACAGGGGAGGCACAGATACGCAGTATTTT,CASSYLDRGGTDTQYF
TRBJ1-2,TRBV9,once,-,TGTGCCAGCAGCCCCACAGGGTGGGGCTACACCTTC,CASSPTGWGYTF
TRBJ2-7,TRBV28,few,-,TGTGCCAGCAGCACGAATGTCCGCGAGCAGTACTTC,CASSTNVREQYF
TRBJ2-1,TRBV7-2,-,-,TGTGCCAGCAGCCCGACGGAGACTAGAACCGATGAGCAGTTCTTC,CASSPTETRTDEQFF
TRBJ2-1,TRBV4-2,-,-,TGTGCCAGCAGCCAAGGTCGTCAGAGGGACAATGAGCAGTTCTTC,CASSQGRQRDNEQFF
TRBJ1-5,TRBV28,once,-,TGTGCCAGCAGTTTAGCTACGGAGCCCCAGCATTTT,CASSLATEPQHF
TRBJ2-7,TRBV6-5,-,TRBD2,TGTGCCACCAGACCCCTCGCGGGAGGGTCCTACGAGCAGTACTTC,CATRPLAGGSYEQYF
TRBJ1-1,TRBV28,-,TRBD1,TGTAGGGCCGGACAGGTAATGAACACTGAAGCTTTCTTT,CRAGQVMNTEAFF
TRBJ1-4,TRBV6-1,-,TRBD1,TGTGCCAGCAGTGAAGCGATGGGACAGGGGAATGAAAAACTGTTTTTT,CASSEAMGQGNEKLFF
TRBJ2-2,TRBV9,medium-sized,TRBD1,TGTGCCAGCAGCGGCCGGGACAGGGAGAACACCGGGGAGCTGTTTTTT,CASSGRDRENTGELFF
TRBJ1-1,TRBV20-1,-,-,TGCAGTGCCAGGGGATACACTGAAGCTTTCTTT,CSARGYTEAFF
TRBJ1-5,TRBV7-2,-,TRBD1,TGTGCCAGCAGCACCGACAGGGATCAGCCCCAGCATTTT,CASSTDRDQPQHF